Presented here are 2 T cell receptor beta chains from one specimen sequenced in a study of blood T cell repertoires in COVID-19. Profiling relied on immunoSEQ multiplex PCR, and the TCRdb table lists in-frame clones only, not all of them. The sample yields about 200,000 clones, roughly 81% seen once. Material: peripheral blood. The receptors come from a woman in her seventies with active or convalescent COVID-19.

Remarks on this clone: Other DNA sequences of this sample code for an identical CDR3. J is TRBJ1-6 and V is TRBV11-2; TRBD1 agrees at 9 bases. This CDR3 is built from 15 residues. V shed 3 bases, J shed 6 bases, and the junction held 3 bases outside the gene matches. Germline V gene sequence: CDR1 SGHAT, CDR2 FQNNGV. CDR3 sequence reads: CASSLGQGSNSPLHF. CDR3 coding DNA: TGTGCCAGCAGCTTGGGACAGGGCAGTAATTCACCCCTCCACTTT. Together with reference TRBV11-2 and TRBJ1-6, the CDR3 gives the full variable domain: EAGVAQSPRYKIIEKRQSVAFWCNPISGHATLYWYQQILGQGPKLLIQFQNNGVVDDSQLPKDRFSAERLKGVDSTLKIQPAKLEDSAVYLCASSLGQGSNSPLHFGNGTRLTVT.

V and J are TRBV2 and TRBJ2-1; weak D call: TRBD2 (5 bases). The CDR3 covers 11 residues. Germline V gives CDR1 SNHLY, CDR2 FYNNEI. The germline V and J ends were trimmed by 6 bases and 7 bases, with 7 bases remaining between them. The CDR3 reads CASRDSNEQFF. Here the CDR3 DNA reads TGTGCCAGCAGGGACTCTAATGAGCAGTTCTTC.